This TCR beta chain was captured in a study of blood T cell repertoires in COVID-19. Losses at the gene ends were 3 bases for V and 0 bases for J; bases not matched to a gene: 5. This CDR3 region has 15 residues. The germline V gene encodes CDR1 LGHDT and CDR2 YNNKEL (reference sequence). The sample holds one count of this clone. Assay used: immunoSEQ multiplex PCR; TCRdb lists only in-frame clones, some missing. The table lists tens of thousands of clones, 75% to 90% of them singletons, with around 2.9% in the top ten. Sequenced material: peripheral blood. The chain combines TRBV3-1 (or the pseudogene TRBV3-2) with TRBJ2-7; 7 bases match TRBD1. The source is a woman aged 50 to 60 with active or convalescent COVID-19. The DNA of the CDR3 is TGTGCCAGCAGCCAGGGGACAGCGAGCTCCTACGAGCAGTACTTC. Residues: CASSQGTASSYEQYF.